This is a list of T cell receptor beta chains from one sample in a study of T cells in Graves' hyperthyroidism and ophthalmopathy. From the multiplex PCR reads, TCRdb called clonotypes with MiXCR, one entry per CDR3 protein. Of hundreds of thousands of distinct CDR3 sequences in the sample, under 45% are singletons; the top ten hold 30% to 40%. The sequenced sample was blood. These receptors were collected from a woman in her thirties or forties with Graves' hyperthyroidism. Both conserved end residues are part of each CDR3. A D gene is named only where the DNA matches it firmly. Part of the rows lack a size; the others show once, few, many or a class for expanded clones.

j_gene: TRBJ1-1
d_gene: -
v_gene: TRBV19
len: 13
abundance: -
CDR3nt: TGTGCCAGTAGTATCGGTCCGGGCGGTGAAGCTTTCTTT
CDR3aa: CASSIGPGGEAFF

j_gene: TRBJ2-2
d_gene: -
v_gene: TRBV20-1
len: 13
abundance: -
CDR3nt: TGCAGTGCCCCGATGCGGGACACCGGGGAGCTGTTTTTT
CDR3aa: CSAPMRDTGELFF

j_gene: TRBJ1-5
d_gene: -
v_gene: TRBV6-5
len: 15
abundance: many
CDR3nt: TGTGCCAGCAGTTACTCTGTGGGCAGGGACCAGCCCCAGCATTTT
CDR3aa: CASSYSVGRDQPQHF

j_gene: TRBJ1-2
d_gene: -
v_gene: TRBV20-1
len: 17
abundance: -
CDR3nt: TGCAGTGCTAGAGCCCTTTTACCGGCAAGTAATAACTATGGCTACACCTTC
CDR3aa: CSARALLPASNNYGYTF

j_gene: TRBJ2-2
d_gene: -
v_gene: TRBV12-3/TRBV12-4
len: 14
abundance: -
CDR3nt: TGTGCCAGCAGTTTAGACATCGACACCGGGGAGCTGTTTTTT
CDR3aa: CASSLDIDTGELFF

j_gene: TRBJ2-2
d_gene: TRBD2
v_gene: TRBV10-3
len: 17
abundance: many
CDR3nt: TGTGCCATCAGTGAGTCGTGGGCGGGAGTCAACACCGGGGAGCTGTTTTTT
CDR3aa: CAISESWAGVNTGELFF

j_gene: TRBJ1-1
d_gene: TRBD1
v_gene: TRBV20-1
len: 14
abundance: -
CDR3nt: TGCAGTGCTAGAGCTAGACAGGGGAACACTGAAGCTTTCTTT
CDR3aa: CSARARQGNTEAFF

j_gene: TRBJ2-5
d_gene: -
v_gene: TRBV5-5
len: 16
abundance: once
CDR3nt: TGTGCCAGCAGCTTTGGATTTGCGGGTTGGCAAGAGACCCAGTACTTC
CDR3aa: CASSFGFAGWQETQYF

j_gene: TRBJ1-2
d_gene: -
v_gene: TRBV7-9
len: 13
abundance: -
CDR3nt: TGTGCCAGCAGCGTTGTAGTGGGGAAGGGCTACACCTTC
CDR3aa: CASSVVVGKGYTF

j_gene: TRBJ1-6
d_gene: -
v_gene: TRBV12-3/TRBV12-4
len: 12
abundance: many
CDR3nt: TGTGCCAGCACCTTGGGATCCCTGCCCCTCCACTTT
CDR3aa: CASTLGSLPLHF

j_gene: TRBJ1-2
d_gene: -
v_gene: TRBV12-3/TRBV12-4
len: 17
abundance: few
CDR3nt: TGTGCCAGCTTTGTACTCCGGAGAGGCTCGCCTAACTATGGCTACACCTTC
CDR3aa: CASFVLRRGSPNYGYTF

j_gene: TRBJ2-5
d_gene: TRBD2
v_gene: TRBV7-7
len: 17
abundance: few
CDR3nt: TGTGCTAGCAGCTCCGGGCTAGCGGGGGGTGGGCAAGAGACCCAGTACTTC
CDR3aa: CASSSGLAGGGQETQYF

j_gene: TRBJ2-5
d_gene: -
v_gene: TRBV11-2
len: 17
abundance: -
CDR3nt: TGTGCCAGCAGCCCGAGGGGGGGAGGGCCGTCGGGAGAGACCCAGTACTTC
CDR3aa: CASSPRGGGPSGETQYF

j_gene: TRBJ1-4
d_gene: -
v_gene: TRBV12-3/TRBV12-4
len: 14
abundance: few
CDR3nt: TGTGCCAGCAGCCCGGGACTCGGTAGGGAAAAACTGTTTTTT
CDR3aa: CASSPGLGREKLFF

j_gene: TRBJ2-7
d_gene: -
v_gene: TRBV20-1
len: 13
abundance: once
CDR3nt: TGCAGCACTGGGGACACTAGCTTGGGCGAGCAGTACTTC
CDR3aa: CSTGDTSLGEQYF

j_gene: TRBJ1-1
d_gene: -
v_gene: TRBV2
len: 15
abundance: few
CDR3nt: TGTGCCAGCAGCCAAAACGGGGCCGGGAACACTGAAGCTTTCTTT
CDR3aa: CASSQNGAGNTEAFF

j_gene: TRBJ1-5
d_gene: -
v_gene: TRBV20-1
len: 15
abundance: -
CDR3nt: TGCAGTGCTAGTCTGGGAACGGGGAGCAATCAGCCCCAGCATTTT
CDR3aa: CSASLGTGSNQPQHF

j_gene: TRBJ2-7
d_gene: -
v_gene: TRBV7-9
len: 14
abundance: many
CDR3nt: TGTGCCAGCAGAACGACAGGTATGATCGACGAGCAGTACTTC
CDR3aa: CASRTTGMIDEQYF

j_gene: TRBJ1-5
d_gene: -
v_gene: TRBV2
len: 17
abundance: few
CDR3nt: TGTGCCAGCAGCTCCTCGGGGGCTACGTCCCGTACTCAGCCCCAGCATTTT
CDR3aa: CASSSSGATSRTQPQHF

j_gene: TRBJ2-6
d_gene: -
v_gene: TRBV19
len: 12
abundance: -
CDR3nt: TGTGCCAGTGGCCGGGGGTCCGGCGTCCTGACTTTC
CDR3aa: CASGRGSGVLTF

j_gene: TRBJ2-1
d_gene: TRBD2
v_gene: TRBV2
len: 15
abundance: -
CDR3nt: TGTGCCAGCAGTGAGGCTAGCGGGAGAATCTATGAGCAGTTCTTC
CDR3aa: CASSEASGRIYEQFF

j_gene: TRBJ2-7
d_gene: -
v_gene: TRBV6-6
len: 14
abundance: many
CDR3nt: TGTGCCAGCAGTTACTCGGCCAGTAGCTACGAGCAGTACTTC
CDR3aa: CASSYSASSYEQYF

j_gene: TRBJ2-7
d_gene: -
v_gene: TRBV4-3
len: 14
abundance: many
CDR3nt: TGCGCCAGCAGCCAACCGGCAGGGGTCCACGAGCAGTACTTC
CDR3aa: CASSQPAGVHEQYF

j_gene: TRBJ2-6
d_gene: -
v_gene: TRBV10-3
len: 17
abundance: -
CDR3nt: TGTGCCAGCTCACCACAGGAACCCTACTCTGGGGCCAACGTCCTGACTTTC
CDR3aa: CASSPQEPYSGANVLTF

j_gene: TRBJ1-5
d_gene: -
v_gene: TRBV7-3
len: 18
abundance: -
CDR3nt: TGTGCCAGCAGCTTAAACAGGGCAGGACCATATAGCAATCAGCCCCAGCATTTT
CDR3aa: CASSLNRAGPYSNQPQHF

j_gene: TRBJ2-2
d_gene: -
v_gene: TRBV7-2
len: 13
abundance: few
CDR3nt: TGTGCCAGCAGCTTAGGGGGACGAGGGGAGCTGTTTTTT
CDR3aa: CASSLGGRGELFF

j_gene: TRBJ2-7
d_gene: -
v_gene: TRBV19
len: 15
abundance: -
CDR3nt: TGTGCCAGTAGTATTGGGGTAGGGTCCTCCTACGAGCAGTACTTC
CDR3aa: CASSIGVGSSYEQYF

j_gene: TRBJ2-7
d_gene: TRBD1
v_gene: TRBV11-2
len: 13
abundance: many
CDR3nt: TGTGCCGGCGGACAGGGCCCATCCTACGAGCAGTACTTC
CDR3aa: CAGGQGPSYEQYF

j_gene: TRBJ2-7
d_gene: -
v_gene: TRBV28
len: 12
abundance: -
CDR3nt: TGTGCCAGTAGCCCGCTCCTCTACGAGCAGTACTTC
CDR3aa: CASSPLLYEQYF